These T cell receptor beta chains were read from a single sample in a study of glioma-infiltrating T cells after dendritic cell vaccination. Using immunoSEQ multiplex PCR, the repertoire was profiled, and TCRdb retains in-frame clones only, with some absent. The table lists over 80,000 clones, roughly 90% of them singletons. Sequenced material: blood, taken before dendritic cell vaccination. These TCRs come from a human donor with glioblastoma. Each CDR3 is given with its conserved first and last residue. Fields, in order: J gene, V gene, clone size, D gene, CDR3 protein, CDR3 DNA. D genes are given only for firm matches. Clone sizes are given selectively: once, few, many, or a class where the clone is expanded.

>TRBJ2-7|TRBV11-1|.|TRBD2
CASSWASGPSYEQYF
TGTGCCAGCAGCTGGGCTAGCGGACCTTCCTACGAGCAGTACTTC
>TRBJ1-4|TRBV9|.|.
CASSSPQGSEGTNEKLFF
TGTGCCAGCAGCTCCCCCCAGGGTTCAGAAGGGACTAATGAAAAACTGTTTTTT
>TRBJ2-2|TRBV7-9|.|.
CATQTLKGITGELFF
TGTGCCACCCAGACCCTTAAGGGGATCACCGGGGAGCTGTTTTTT
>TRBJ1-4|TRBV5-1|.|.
CASSYRGQEKLFF
TGCGCCAGCAGCTACCGCGGACAGGAAAAACTGTTTTTT
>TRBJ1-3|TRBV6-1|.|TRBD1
CASVTGSAGGNTIYF
TGTGCCAGCGTGACAGGGTCCGCGGGGGGAAACACCATATATTTT
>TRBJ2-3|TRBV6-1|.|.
CASSEGTLVTDTQYF
TGTGCCAGCAGTGAAGGGACTCTAGTCACAGATACGCAGTATTTT
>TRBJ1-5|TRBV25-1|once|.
CASARDGNQPQHF
TGTGCCAGCGCCAGGGATGGCAATCAGCCCCAGCATTTT
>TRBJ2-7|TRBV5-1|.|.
CASSLDSLISEQYF
TGCGCCAGCAGCTTAGACTCCTTAATTTCCGAGCAGTACTTC
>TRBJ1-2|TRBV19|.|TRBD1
CASSRTGAGYTF
TGTGCCAGTAGTAGGACAGGGGCTGGCTACACCTTC
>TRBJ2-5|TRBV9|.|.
CASSLGPIQETQYF
TGTGCCAGCAGCCTAGGGCCCATCCAAGAGACCCAGTACTTC
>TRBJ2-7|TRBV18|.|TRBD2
CASSPRTRRGNSYEQYF
TGTGCCAGCTCACCACGGACTAGGCGGGGGAACTCCTACGAGCAGTACTTC
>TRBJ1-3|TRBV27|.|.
CASRSLRNSGNTIYF
TGTGCCAGCAGATCCCTGAGAAACTCTGGAAACACCATATATTTT
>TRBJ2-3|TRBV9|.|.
CASSVRSGSTDTQYF
TGTGCCAGCAGCGTAAGGTCAGGTAGCACAGATACGCAGTATTTT
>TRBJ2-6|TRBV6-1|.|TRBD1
CASMEGGAGANVLTF
TGTGCCAGCATGGAAGGGGGCGCAGGGGCCAACGTCCTGACTTTC
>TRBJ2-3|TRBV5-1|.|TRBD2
CASSYTSGSEYTQYF
TGCGCCAGCAGCTACACTAGCGGGAGTGAATATACGCAGTATTTT
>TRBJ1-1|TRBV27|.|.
CASAGGNTEAFF
TGTGCCTCGGCCGGGGGGAACACTGAAGCTTTCTTT
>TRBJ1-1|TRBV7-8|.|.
CASSLITTVNTEAFF
TGTGCCAGCAGCTTAATCACGACAGTCAACACTGAAGCTTTCTTT
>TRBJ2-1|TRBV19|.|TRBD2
CASSIGGGGDSYNEQFF
TGTGCCAGTAGTATAGGGGGCGGGGGGGACTCCTACAATGAGCAGTTCTTC
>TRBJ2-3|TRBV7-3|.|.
CASSLQVGARDTQYF
TGTGCCAGCAGCTTACAAGTAGGGGCGAGAGATACGCAGTATTTT
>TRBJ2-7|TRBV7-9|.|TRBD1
CASSPQTGTYEQYF
TGTGCCAGCAGCCCCCAGACAGGGACCTACGAGCAGTACTTC
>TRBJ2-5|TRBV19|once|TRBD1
CATSGQGGQETQYF
TGTGCCACCAGCGGACAGGGGGGACAAGAGACCCAGTACTTC
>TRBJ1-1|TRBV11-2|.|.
CASRMGGHTEAFF
TGTGCCAGCAGGATGGGGGGGCACACTGAAGCTTTCTTT